The 10 T cell receptor beta chains below were found in one sample sequenced in a study of cytomegalovirus exposure and HLA in healthy donors. 60 Vbeta and 13 Jbeta primers were used in PCR. Measured with immunoSEQ multiplex PCR; TCRdb has only the in-frame clones, and not every one. Of about 110,000 clones listed, 86% are singletons. Material: PBMCs. These receptors originate from a man aged 35 to 55 in good health and CMV-seronegative.

The chain carries TRBV28 and TRBJ2-7; maybe TRBD1 (5 bases). Trimming took 5 bases from V and 0 from J, leaving 14 bases between them. This CDR3 is 15 amino acids long. Germline V gene sequence: CDR1 MDHEN, CDR2 SYDVKM. CDR3 sequence reads: CASSPPTVFSYEQYF. DNA of the CDR3: TGTGCCAGCAGTCCGCCGACAGTCTTCTCCTACGAGCAGTACTTC.

The genes are TRBV28 and TRBJ1-2; maybe TRBD1 (6 bases). The V gene's germline CDR1 is MDHEN and CDR2 SYDVKM. Trimming pared 6 bases from V and 14 bases from J, leaving 16 bases between. The CDR3 length is 11 residues. The DNA for the CDR3 is TGTGCCAGCAGGTCACAGGGCGTAGAGACCTTC. Its translation is CASRSQGVETF.

The chain combines TRBV6-1 with TRBJ2-2, with a possible D match to TRBD2 (5 bases). This CDR3 has 13 residues. Trimming took 10 bases from V and 7 from J, leaving 16 bases between them. Germline V gives CDR1 MNHNS, CDR2 SASEGT. CDR3 DNA: TGTGCCACCTATACCCGGGGTCACGGGGAGCTGTTTTTT. Translating gives CATYTRGHGELFF.

About this clone itself: The same CDR3 can be traced to other DNA sequences in this sample. The chain joins TRBV29-1 to TRBJ1-5; tentative D call: TRBD1 (6 bases). This CDR3 is 14 amino acids long. Germline lookup yields CDR1 SQVTM and CDR2 ANQGSEA. The V end lost 7 bases, the J end lost 4 bases, and 17 bases lay between the germline ends. The CDR3 sequence: CSAAGGGPNQPQHF. The CDR3 DNA follows: TGCAGCGCCGCTGGCGGGGGGCCTAATCAGCCCCAGCATTTT. Using reference TRBV29-1 and TRBJ1-5 for the parts outside the CDR3, the full variable domain is SAVISQKPSRDICQRGTSLTIQCQVDSQVTMMFWYRQQPGQSLTLIATANQGSEATYESGFVIDKFPISRPNLTFSTLTVSNMSPEDSSIYLCSAAGGGPNQPQHFGDGTRLSIL.

This chain connects TRBV28 to TRBJ1-1; D possibly corresponds to TRBD1 (5 bases). The germline V gene encodes CDR1 MDHEN and CDR2 SYDVKM. Trimming cost V 5 bases and J 1 base, with 11 bases left between them. The CDR3 extends over 14 amino acids. CDR3 region: CASSPRQPNTEAFF. CDR3 in DNA: TGTGCCAGCAGTCCTCGACAGCCGAACACTGAAGCTTTCTTT.

Here the CDR3 reads CASPSGRHTEAFF. CDR3 DNA: TGTGCCAGTCCATCAGGGAGGCACACTGAAGCTTTCTTT. The chain combines TRBV2 with TRBJ1-1; possibly TRBD1 for D (5 bases). The V end was cut by 9 bases, the J end by 3 bases, with 14 bases between. This CDR3 comprises 13 residues. CDR1 is SNHLY, CDR2 FYNNEI, per germline.

The gene calls are TRBV6-5 and TRBJ1-5, with 8 bases fitting TRBD1. This CDR3 has 15 amino acids. Germline-derived CDR1 and CDR2 are MNHEY and SVGAGI. With 6 bases clipped from V and 4 bases from J, the junction kept 8 bases outside the gene matches. The CDR3 coding sequence is TGTGCCAGCAGCCAGACAGGGGCCGAAAATCAGCCCCAGCATTTT. It yields the protein CASSQTGAENQPQHF.

The rearrangement uses TRBV15 and TRBJ2-7, with unresolved D. Trimming left V 3 bases short and J 2 bases short, with 8 bases between. The CDR3 totals 13 residues. In germline, CDR1 is LNHNV, CDR2 YYDKDF (reference sequence). DNA of the CDR3: TGTGCCACCAGCAGGGCAACGACCTACGAGCAGTACTTC. It translates to CATSRATTYEQYF.

The chain carries TRBV5-1 and TRBJ2-1; D gene unclear. CDR1 and CDR2 from the germline V gene are SGHRS and YFSETQ. Trimming pared 3 bases from V and 8 bases from J, leaving 9 bases between. This CDR3 comprises 12 residues. In DNA form, the CDR3 reads TGCGCCAGCAGCTACGCCGAGGATGAGCAGTTCTTC. Translating gives CASSYAEDEQFF.

The table lists this clone with a count of one. J is TRBJ1-1 and V is TRBV28; D not resolved. V shed 2 bases and J shed 3 bases, with 4 bases lying between them. The CDR3 covers 12 residues. Germline assignment: CDR1 MDHEN and CDR2 SYDVKM. CDR3: CASSLPHTEAFF. CDR3 sequence (DNA): TGTGCCAGCAGTTTACCTCACACTGAAGCTTTCTTT.